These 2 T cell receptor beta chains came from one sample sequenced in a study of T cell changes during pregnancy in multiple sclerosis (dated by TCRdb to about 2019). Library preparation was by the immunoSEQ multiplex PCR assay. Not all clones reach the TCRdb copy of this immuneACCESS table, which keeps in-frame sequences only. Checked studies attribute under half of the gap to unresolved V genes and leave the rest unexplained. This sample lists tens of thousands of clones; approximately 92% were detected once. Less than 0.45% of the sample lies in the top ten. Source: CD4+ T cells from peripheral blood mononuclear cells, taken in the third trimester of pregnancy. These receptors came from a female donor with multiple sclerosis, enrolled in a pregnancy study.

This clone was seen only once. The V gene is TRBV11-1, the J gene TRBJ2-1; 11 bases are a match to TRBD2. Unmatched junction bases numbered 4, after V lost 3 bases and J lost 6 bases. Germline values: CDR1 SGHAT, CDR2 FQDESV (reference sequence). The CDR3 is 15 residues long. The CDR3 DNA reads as TGTGCCAGCAGCTTCGTAGCGGGAGGGGGCAATGAGCAGTTCTTC. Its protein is CASSFVAGGGNEQFF.

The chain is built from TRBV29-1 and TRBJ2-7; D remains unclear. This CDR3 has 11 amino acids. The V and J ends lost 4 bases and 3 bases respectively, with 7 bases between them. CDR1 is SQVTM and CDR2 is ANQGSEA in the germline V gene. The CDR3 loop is CSVALSYEQYF. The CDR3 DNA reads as TGCAGCGTTGCCCTAAGCTACGAGCAGTACTTC.